Following are 14 T cell receptor beta chains from one sample sequenced in a study of early T cells in non-severe SARS-CoV-2 infection. TCRdb independently ran MiXCR on the 5' RACE reads; one entry per CDR3 protein. The sample holds about 19,000 distinct CDR3 sequences; 4.2% are singletons and the top ten take roughly 7%. The sequenced sample consisted of whole blood. The source of these receptors is an adult who was a healthcare worker with PCR-confirmed SARS-CoV-2 infection or an uninfected control (not recorded which).

This clonotype qualifies as medium-sized. This rearrangement joins TRBV6-2 or TRBV6-3 to TRBJ2-3; D not certain. Germline CDR1 and CDR2: MNHEY and SVGEGT. This CDR3 is built from 17 residues. V was cut by 5 bases and J by 8 bases, with 26 bases left in between. Here the CDR3 reads CASSTLIIDRPGFTQYF. The CDR3, as DNA: TGTGCCAGCAGTACACTCATAATAGACCGGCCCGGATTTACGCAGTATTTT.

This clonotype was detected many times. The CDR3 DNA reads TGTGCCAGCAGCCTGACAGGCCGGGACGAAAAACTGTTTTTT. Its protein product is CASSLTGRDEKLFF. The rearrangement uses TRBV12-3 or TRBV12-4 and TRBJ1-4; D perhaps matches TRBD1 (6 bases). V was clipped by 6 bases and J by 8 bases, with 16 bases between them. The CDR3 has 14 residues.

This clonotype appeared many times. This chain connects TRBV19 to TRBJ2-6; perhaps TRBD2 as D (6 bases). CDR3 length equals 16 residues. The V end lost 7 bases, the J end lost 0 bases, and 13 bases lay between the germline ends. Per germline, CDR1 LNHDA and CDR2 SQIVND (reference sequence). This CDR3 is CASTAAGYSGANVLTF. CDR3 in DNA: TGTGCCAGTACCGCCGCGGGGTACTCTGGGGCCAACGTCCTGACTTTC.

This clonotype was seen ten or more times. The chain employs TRBV20-1 and TRBJ2-7; D is perhaps TRBD2 (5 bases). The CDR3 runs 13 residues. Looked up from germline, CDR1 is DFQATT and CDR2 is SNEGSKA (reference sequence). In nucleotides, the CDR3 is TGCAGCTGCAACGGGGAATCCTCCTACGAGCAGTACTTC. Its translation: CSCNGESSYEQYF.

This clonotype was counted many times. The conserved phenylalanine or tryptophan normally closing the CDR3 is absent here, so this likely arose from a read error. V is TRBV20-1 and J is TRBJ2-1; possible D gene TRBD2, 6 bases. Trimming shortened V by 0 bases and J by 5 bases, and 20 bases separated the two germline ends. The CDR3 spans 17 residues. From germline, CDR1 is DFQATT and CDR2 SNEGSKA (reference sequence). The CDR3 nucleotides are TGCAGTGCTAGAGATGATACGAGTCGGGGGAGGAACAATGAGCAGTTCTCC. It codes for CSARDDTSRGRNNEQFS.

This clonotype was counted many times. CDR3 coding DNA: TGCAGTGCTAGAGATCCAACCGGGCCCGCCTATGGCTACACCTTC. Its protein is CSARDPTGPAYGYTF. The chain couples TRBV20-1 to TRBJ1-2; no clear D gene. Deletions cut 0 bases from V and 4 bases from J, with 15 bases between. The CDR3 contains 15 residues. In germline, CDR1 is DFQATT, CDR2 SNEGSKA (reference sequence).

This clonotype is medium-sized within its sample. The V and J genes are TRBV5-1 and TRBJ1-6; tentatively, D is TRBD1 (5 bases). The V and J ends lost 6 bases and 10 bases respectively, with 11 bases between them. The CDR3 runs 12 residues. Germline CDR1 is SGHRS and CDR2 is YFSETQ. The CDR3 nucleotides are TGCGCCAGCAACCTCGAGGGGTCACCCCTCCACTTT. Translation: CASNLEGSPLHF.

This clonotype was seen ten or more times. CDR3 protein: CSVDLIRAEAFF. CDR3 in DNA: TGCAGCGTTGATTTGATACGGGCCGAAGCTTTCTTT. The chain is built from TRBV29-1 and TRBJ1-1; D unclear. Trimming pared 3 bases from V and 8 bases from J, leaving 13 bases between. This CDR3 region has 12 residues. In germline, CDR1 is SQVTM, CDR2 ANQGSEA.

This clonotype was counted at least ten times. The gene calls are TRBV19 and TRBJ2-7; the D gene is possibly TRBD2 (6 bases). Trimming cost V 5 bases and J 0 bases, with 17 bases left between them. The CDR3 consists of 16 residues. Germline-derived CDR1 and CDR2 are LNHDA and SQIVND (reference sequence). DNA of the CDR3: TGTGCCAGTAGTCCATTTGGGACTGGAAGCTCCTACGAGCAGTACTTC. Its translation is CASSPFGTGSSYEQYF.

This clonotype was seen more than once but under ten times. V usage is TRBV5-6 and J usage is TRBJ2-5; D not certain. CDR3 size: 11 residues. The V end lost 6 bases, the J end lost 0 bases, and 3 bases lay between the germline ends. Per the germline V gene, CDR1 is SGHDT and CDR2 is YYEEEE. This chain's CDR3 is CASKDQETQYF. The CDR3 DNA follows: TGTGCCAGCAAGGACCAAGAGACCCAGTACTTC. The full variable domain, rest sourced from reference TRBV5-6 and TRBJ2-5, is DAGVTQSPTHLIKTRGQQVTLRCSPKSGHDTVSWYQQALGQGPQFIFQYYEEEERQRGNFPDRFSGHQFPNYSSELNVNALLLGDSALYLCASKDQETQYFGPGTRLLVL.

The gene calls are TRBV9 and TRBJ1-1, with 9 bases matching TRBD1. There are 15 residues in the CDR3. V lost 4 bases to trimming and J lost 3 bases; unmatched junction nucleotides: 7. Looked up from germline, CDR1 is SGDLS and CDR2 is YYNGEE. The CDR3 DNA reads TGTGCCAGCAGCCACTCTGACAGGGGGGACACTGAAGCTTTCTTT. Translation: CASSHSDRGDTEAFF.

This clonotype has at least ten counts. The chain couples TRBV6-7 to TRBJ1-1; D ambiguous. TRBV6-7 is designated an ORF whose function remains uncertain. V gave up 2 bases and J gave up 1 base, with 8 bases separating them. The CDR3 totals 14 residues. The CDR3 is CASSYPPENTEAFF. CDR3 bases: TGTGCCAGCAGTTACCCACCCGAGAACACTGAAGCTTTCTTT.

This clonotype was seen ten or more times. V and J are TRBV5-1 and TRBJ1-5, with D possibly TRBD1 on 5 matching bases. Germline CDR1 reads SGHRS; CDR2 reads YFSETQ. V was trimmed by 4 bases and J by 1 base, leaving 9 bases between them. The CDR3 totals 14 residues. As DNA, the CDR3 is TGCGCCAGCAGCCCGGGACTAAGCAATCAGCCCCAGCATTTT. Amino acids: CASSPGLSNQPQHF.

This clonotype occurred many times. This chain joins TRBV18 and TRBJ1-1, with D uncertain. This CDR3 contains 13 residues. The germline V gene encodes CDR1 KGHSH and CDR2 LQKENI. The V gene lost 5 bases and the J gene lost 1 base, with 8 bases spanning the gap. The CDR3 is CASSIDGNTEAFF. In nucleotides, the CDR3 is TGTGCCAGCTCAATTGACGGGAACACTGAAGCTTTCTTT.